The rows below give T cell receptor beta chains drawn from one sample of a study of spatial heterogeneity in lung cancer. TCRdb ran MiXCR on the 5' RACE reads and lists one entry per CDR3 protein. The table shows 35,000 to 45,000 distinct CDR3 sequences, with around 5% occurring only once. The material was PBMCs, obtained at surgery. Every receptor here comes from a female donor with early-stage non-small cell lung cancer. Each CDR3 is given with its conserved first and last residue. Fields, in order: CDR3 DNA, CDR3 protein, V gene, clone size, D gene, J gene. The D gene is left open where the match is weak. Where a row states a size, it is once, few, many or the class of an expanded clone; other rows omit it.

CDR3nt: TGTGCCAGCAGCCCCCCCCCGGACCCGAACACTGAAGCTTTCTTT
CDR3aa: CASSPPPDPNTEAFF
v_gene: TRBV11-2
abundance: many
d_gene: -
j_gene: TRBJ1-1

CDR3nt: TGTGCCAGCAGCCGCGGACAGGGCGAATATAATTCACCCCTCCACTTT
CDR3aa: CASSRGQGEYNSPLHF
v_gene: TRBV11-1
abundance: few
d_gene: TRBD1
j_gene: TRBJ1-6

CDR3nt: TGTGCCAGCAGCCCCAATGCAAGGGGTGAAAAACTGTTTTTT
CDR3aa: CASSPNARGEKLFF
v_gene: TRBV7-2
abundance: -
d_gene: -
j_gene: TRBJ1-4

CDR3nt: TGTGCCAGCAGCTTAGCGGGCAGCAATCAGCCCCAGCATTTT
CDR3aa: CASSLAGSNQPQHF
v_gene: TRBV7-2
abundance: many
d_gene: -
j_gene: TRBJ1-5

CDR3nt: TGTGCCAGTCCAACGGGGACAGACCCTTTTAATGAAAAACTGTTTTTT
CDR3aa: CASPTGTDPFNEKLFF
v_gene: TRBV19
abundance: -
d_gene: TRBD1
j_gene: TRBJ1-4

CDR3nt: TGTGCCAGCACCCTAGCCGGGGAGACCCAGTACTTC
CDR3aa: CASTLAGETQYF
v_gene: TRBV7-2
abundance: many
d_gene: -
j_gene: TRBJ2-5

CDR3nt: TGTGCCAGCAGCGCTAACAGGGTGACCGGGGAGCTGTTTTTT
CDR3aa: CASSANRVTGELFF
v_gene: TRBV2
abundance: many
d_gene: -
j_gene: TRBJ2-2

CDR3nt: TGTGCCAGCAGCGTAGGGTCCCTCTCCTACGAGCAGTACTTC
CDR3aa: CASSVGSLSYEQYF
v_gene: TRBV9
abundance: many
d_gene: -
j_gene: TRBJ2-7

CDR3nt: TGTGCCAGCAGCCCGCAGTTACAGGTCGTCGGAAACACCATATATTTT
CDR3aa: CASSPQLQVVGNTIYF
v_gene: TRBV7-6
abundance: -
d_gene: -
j_gene: TRBJ1-3

CDR3nt: TGTGCCAGCAGACTAACCAGCGGGACAGGAGGGGGGGCTGAAGCTTTCTTT
CDR3aa: CASRLTSGTGGGAEAFF
v_gene: TRBV6-4
abundance: many
d_gene: TRBD1
j_gene: TRBJ1-1

CDR3nt: TGTGCCAGCAGCTTAGACCAGGATACGCAGTATTTT
CDR3aa: CASSLDQDTQYF
v_gene: TRBV7-2
abundance: many
d_gene: -
j_gene: TRBJ2-3

CDR3nt: TGCAGCGTTGAAGAGGGTTACAATGAGCAGTTCTTC
CDR3aa: CSVEEGYNEQFF
v_gene: TRBV29-1
abundance: many
d_gene: -
j_gene: TRBJ2-1

CDR3nt: TGTGCCAGCAATCTGCCGGGACTAGCGTTGGAGACCCAGTACTTC
CDR3aa: CASNLPGLALETQYF
v_gene: TRBV28
abundance: many
d_gene: TRBD2
j_gene: TRBJ2-5

CDR3nt: TGTGCCAGCAGCTCTGGGACAGGGGGTGGCTACACCTTC
CDR3aa: CASSSGTGGGYTF
v_gene: TRBV5-4
abundance: -
d_gene: TRBD1
j_gene: TRBJ1-2

CDR3nt: TGTGCCAGCAGCTCTGGCAGGGGGCGACTCACCGGGGAGCTGTTTTTT
CDR3aa: CASSSGRGRLTGELFF
v_gene: TRBV11-1
abundance: many
d_gene: TRBD1
j_gene: TRBJ2-2

CDR3nt: TGTGCCAGCAGCTCGGGGCGGGGGACCTCCTACGAGCAGTACTTC
CDR3aa: CASSSGRGTSYEQYF
v_gene: TRBV7-2
abundance: few
d_gene: TRBD2
j_gene: TRBJ2-7

CDR3nt: TGTGCCAGCAGCTTAGGCAGATTTACAGATACGCAGTATTTT
CDR3aa: CASSLGRFTDTQYF
v_gene: TRBV11-2
abundance: medium-sized
d_gene: -
j_gene: TRBJ2-3

CDR3nt: TGCAGTGCTTCCTACAGGGGACAAGAGACCCAGTACTTC
CDR3aa: CSASYRGQETQYF
v_gene: TRBV20-1
abundance: -
d_gene: TRBD1
j_gene: TRBJ2-5

CDR3nt: TGTGCCAGCAGTGAAGCGGAAGCGGGGGAGGCAGATACGCAGTATTTT
CDR3aa: CASSEAEAGEADTQYF
v_gene: TRBV2
abundance: many
d_gene: TRBD2
j_gene: TRBJ2-3

CDR3nt: TGTGCCAGCAGCCCCTCGCTCGGGGGGCGCTCCTACGAGCAGTACTTC
CDR3aa: CASSPSLGGRSYEQYF
v_gene: TRBV27
abundance: many
d_gene: -
j_gene: TRBJ2-7

CDR3nt: TGTGCCAGCAGTGAACAAACAGAGAGAGGCTACACCTTC
CDR3aa: CASSEQTERGYTF
v_gene: TRBV6-1
abundance: many
d_gene: -
j_gene: TRBJ1-2

CDR3nt: TGTGCCAGCAGCTCAGAGCCCTTCGCTCAGGGAGGCTATGGCTACACCTTC
CDR3aa: CASSSEPFAQGGYGYTF
v_gene: TRBV5-5
abundance: many
d_gene: -
j_gene: TRBJ1-2

CDR3nt: TGTGCCAGCAGCTTGACAGGGCCTTCTGGAAACATTCAGTACTTC
CDR3aa: CASSLTGPSGNIQYF
v_gene: TRBV7-9
abundance: many
d_gene: TRBD1
j_gene: TRBJ2-4